Described below is a single T cell receptor beta chain sequence and its context. This specimen belongs to a study of blood T cell repertoires in COVID-19. Study information: COVID-19 samples collected from the United States, Italy and Spain covered acute and convalescent phases.

Participants were aged about 18 to 90 years, lived in roughly 25 US areas, and enrolled virtually. Which cohort a participant joined came from the clinical history participants gave. As originally analysed: Amplification of reference gene primers provided the estimated nucleated cell counts. Sequencing used immunoSEQ multiplex PCR; TCRdb keeps in-frame clones, though not all of them. V, J and clone size reflect that table, while D and trimming were determined from the DNA. The table includes over 200,000 clones, roughly 85% detected once. Trimming took off 7 bases at V and 11 bases at J, with 12 bases between the two ends. The CDR3 runs to 12 residues.

This clonotype was obtained from a man aged 30-40 years who had recovered from COVID-19. The chain recombines TRBV12-3 or TRBV12-4 with TRBJ1-6; D possibly corresponds to TRBD1 (6 bases). Sequencing input: PBMCs or T cells enriched from blood (not recorded which). CDR3 sequence: CASTTGKAPLHF. The CDR3 DNA reads TGTGCCAGCACCACAGGGAAAGCACCCCTCCACTTT.